One and the same sample provided the 21 T cell receptor beta chains below, sequenced in a study of cytomegalovirus exposure and HLA in healthy donors. The data were produced by immunoSEQ multiplex PCR, yet TCRdb's version contains in-frame clones alone and is incomplete. The sample holds 180,000 or so clones; around 83% are singletons and the top ten take 13%. The sequencing sample was made of PBMCs. The receptor source for this set is a woman aged 30 to 39 in good health and CMV-seropositive.

V and J are TRBV6-5 and TRBJ2-7, with 13 bases aligning to TRBD2. Germline V CDR1 and CDR2: MNHEY, SVGAGI. This CDR3 region has 15 residues. With 6 bases clipped from V and 6 bases from J, the junction kept 8 bases outside the gene matches. As DNA, the CDR3 is TGTGCCAGCAGCCCCGGACTAGCGGGAGTTGGCGAGCAGTACTTC. Its protein is CASSPGLAGVGEQYF.

This chain uses TRBV28 with TRBJ1-1; 12 positions agree with TRBD1. J gave up 6 bases and V 6 bases, and 5 bases lay outside the gene matches. This CDR3 is 14 amino acids long. CDR1 and CDR2 from the germline V gene are MDHEN and SYDVKM. CDR3 amino acids: CASSLGQGAAEAFF. The CDR3 region has the DNA TGTGCCAGCAGCCTGGGACAGGGGGCAGCTGAAGCTTTCTTT.

CDR3 amino acids: CASSQGGYVTGTRGYTF. Here the CDR3 DNA reads TGCGCCAGCAGCCAAGGAGGATACGTAACGGGGACTCGAGGCTACACCTTC. The chain combines TRBV4-1 with TRBJ1-2; weak D call: TRBD1 (5 bases). Germline V gives CDR1 MGHRA, CDR2 YSYEKL. This CDR3 region has 17 residues. The V gene lost 1 base and the J gene lost 8 bases, with 23 bases spanning the gap.

The J gene is TRBJ1-5, the V gene TRBV6-5, with TRBD1 as a possible D gene (5 bases). The germline CDR1 and CDR2 sequences are MNHEY and SVGAGI. V shed 4 bases and J shed 4 bases, with 17 bases lying between them. CDR3 length equals 16 residues. In DNA, the CDR3 is TGTGCCAGCAGTTCCTCATTTAGGGGTGAAAATCAGCCCCAGCATTTT. This codes for CASSSSFRGENQPQHF.

The V call is TRBV30, the J call TRBJ2-7; tentatively, D is TRBD2 (5 bases). Germline CDR1 GTSNPN, CDR2 SVGIG (reference sequence). The CDR3 totals 14 residues. The germline V and J ends were trimmed by 4 bases and 3 bases, with 16 bases remaining between them. The CDR3 region has the DNA TGTGCCTGGAACTTAGGAGGCAGAAGCTACGAGCAGTACTTC. This sequence encodes CAWNLGGRSYEQYF.

The rearrangement joins TRBV27 to TRBJ1-2; D is perhaps TRBD1 (6 bases). The CDR3 runs to 14 residues. The germline V and J ends were trimmed by 4 bases and 5 bases, with 14 bases remaining between them. Germline assignment: CDR1 MNHEY and CDR2 SMNVEV (reference sequence). The CDR3 protein is CASSSLQGLYGYTF. In DNA, the CDR3 is TGTGCCAGCAGTTCCCTACAGGGCTTATATGGCTACACCTTC.

The rearrangement links TRBV11-3 to TRBJ2-1, with TRBD2 identical over 8 bases. The germline gives CDR1 SGHNT, CDR2 YENEEA. The CDR3 has 15 residues. With 1 base clipped from V and 7 bases from J, the junction kept 6 bases outside the gene matches. The CDR3 loop is CASSLGRGLVNEQFF. CDR3 coding DNA: TGTGCCAGCAGCTTAGGGCGGGGACTAGTGAATGAGCAGTTCTTC.

V gene TRBV4-1 combines with J gene TRBJ2-1; a possible D gene is TRBD1 (5 bases). Germline CDR1 and CDR2: MGHRA and YSYEKL. V was cut by 7 bases and J by 2 bases, with 15 bases left in between. The length of the CDR3 is 15 residues. The CDR3 DNA reads as TGCGCCAGCAATAAAGGGGAAAGCACCTACAATGAGCAGTTCTTC. Protein product: CASNKGESTYNEQFF.

The rearrangement joins TRBV29-1 to TRBJ1-3, with D perhaps matching TRBD1 (6 bases). CDR1 is SQVTM and CDR2 is ANQGSEA in the germline V gene. This CDR3 is 14 amino acids long. Trimming left V 7 bases short and J 4 bases short, with 17 bases between. The CDR3 nucleotides are TGCAGCGCTACACTCGGGGGGCAAGGAAACACCATATATTTT. Translation gives CSATLGGQGNTIYF.

This rearrangement joins TRBV7-9 to TRBJ2-5; 13 bases fit TRBD2. J was trimmed by 4 bases and V by 5 bases; bases with no gene match: 10. CDR1 and CDR2 (germline): SEHNR, FQNEAQ (reference sequence). The CDR3 is 17 residues long. Here the CDR3 DNA reads TGTGCCAGCAGCCACATTACTAGCGGGAGGGCCGGAGAGACCCAGTACTTC. Amino acids: CASSHITSGRAGETQYF.

V and J are TRBV6-5 and TRBJ1-2; 7 nucleotides match TRBD1. The CDR3 is 16 residues long. J lost 3 bases, V lost 3 bases, and 10 bases had no gene match. Germline loops: CDR1 MNHEY, CDR2 SVGAGI. CDR3 in DNA: TGTGCCAGCAGTTATGGGCCAGGGGGGAGAGACTATGGCTACACCTTC. This codes for CASSYGPGGRDYGYTF.

The rearrangement uses TRBV7-6 and TRBJ2-2; D is unclear. CDR3 length equals 14 residues. Germline CDR1 is SGHVS and CDR2 is FNYEAQ. The V and J ends lost 1 base and 2 bases respectively, with 5 bases between them. CDR3 sequence reads: CASSLVLNTGELFF. CDR3 DNA: TGTGCCAGCAGCTTAGTCCTCAACACCGGGGAGCTGTTTTTT.

This chain uses TRBV5-4 with TRBJ1-2; 7 nucleotides align to TRBD1. The CDR3 extends over 12 amino acids. CDR1 SGHNT and CDR2 YYREEE come from the germline V gene (reference sequence). Trimming removed 1 base from V and 9 bases from J; junction bases left unmatched: 3. The CDR3 DNA reads TGTGCCAGCAGCTTGCCGGACAGGCGCTACACCTTC. It codes for CASSLPDRRYTF.

The chain is built from TRBV2 and TRBJ1-1; D is ambiguous. Germline V gene data show CDR1 as SNHLY and CDR2 as FYNNEI. The CDR3 consists of 13 residues. V lost 10 bases, J lost 9 bases, and 21 bases lay in between. As DNA, the CDR3 is TGTGCCACTCCGTTGTCACCGCCACACAAAGCTTTCTTT. It translates to CATPLSPPHKAFF.

This clone was seen only a few times. The CDR3 DNA follows: TGTGCCAGCAGGCCGACAGGGGGACTGCCCCAGCATTTT. This sequence encodes CASRPTGGLPQHF. The rearrangement links TRBV2 to TRBJ1-5; 9 nucleotides align to TRBD1. V shed 6 bases and J 9 bases; nucleotides not matched to a gene: 6. Per the germline V gene, CDR1 is SNHLY and CDR2 is FYNNEI. The CDR3 sequence is 13 residues long.

J is TRBJ1-1 and V is TRBV15; D is possibly TRBD1 (5 bases). CDR1 and CDR2 (germline): LNHNV, YYDKDF (reference sequence). Trimming took 0 bases from V and 3 from J, leaving 11 bases between them. The CDR3 loop spans 15 amino acids. The CDR3 nucleotides read TGTGCCACCAGCAGAGATTCGGAAGGGGACACTGAAGCTTTCTTT. Protein product: CATSRDSEGDTEAFF.

This clone was detected only once. The rearrangement joins TRBV15 to TRBJ2-5, with 7 bases aligning to TRBD1. The V gene end was trimmed by 4 bases and the J gene end by 4 bases; junction bases not matched to a gene: 18. Germline-derived CDR1 and CDR2 are LNHNV and YYDKDF (reference sequence). The CDR3 sequence is 18 residues long. This CDR3 is CATSKQLQGFGLRETQYF. The CDR3 DNA follows: TGTGCCACCAGCAAGCAGTTACAGGGGTTTGGGTTACGAGAGACCCAGTACTTC.

As for this clone: At one end the junction does not follow the germline gene, possibly because of a read error. The gene calls are TRBV7-7 and TRBJ2-5; 7 bases map to TRBD1. The CDR3 loop spans 13 amino acids. Germline V lookup: CDR1 SSHAT, CDR2 FNYEAQ (reference sequence). The CDR3 bases are TGTGCTAGCAGCACCGACAGGGAAGAGACCCAGTACTTC. This encodes CASSTDREETQYF.

The chain recombines TRBV7-9 with TRBJ2-7, with D possibly being TRBD1 (6 bases). The CDR3 runs to 16 residues. Germline CDR1 reads SEHNR; CDR2 reads FQNEAQ (reference sequence). Trimming took 1 base from V and 0 from J, leaving 13 bases between them. CDR3 region: CASSLDITGSSYEQYF. Here the CDR3 DNA reads TGTGCCAGCAGCTTAGACATTACAGGGAGCTCCTACGAGCAGTACTTC.

In this sample, this clone turned up once. The chain uses TRBV2 and TRBJ2-1, with D unclear. Germline lookup yields CDR1 SNHLY and CDR2 FYNNEI. Trimming pared 10 bases from V and 0 bases from J, leaving 16 bases between. The CDR3 consists of 15 residues. CDR3 nucleotide sequence: TGTGCCACCCAAAGACAAACCACCTCCTACAATGAGCAGTTCTTC. Amino acids: CATQRQTTSYNEQFF. The full variable domain, rest sourced from reference TRBV2 and TRBJ2-1, is EPEVTQTPSHQVTQMGQEVILRCVPISNHLYFYWYRQILGQKVEFLVSFYNNEISEKSEIFDDQFSVERPDGSNFTLKIRSTKLEDSAMYFCATQRQTTSYNEQFFGPGTRLTVL.

The rearrangement uses TRBV28 and TRBJ2-1, with 14 bases fitting TRBD2. Germline CDR1 MDHEN, CDR2 SYDVKM. This CDR3 spans 16 amino acids. The V segment lost 6 bases and the J segment 4 bases; nucleotides outside the gene matches: 5. The CDR3 loop reads CASSWGLAGEYNEQFF. In DNA form, the CDR3 reads TGTGCCAGCAGCTGGGGACTAGCGGGAGAGTACAATGAGCAGTTCTTC.